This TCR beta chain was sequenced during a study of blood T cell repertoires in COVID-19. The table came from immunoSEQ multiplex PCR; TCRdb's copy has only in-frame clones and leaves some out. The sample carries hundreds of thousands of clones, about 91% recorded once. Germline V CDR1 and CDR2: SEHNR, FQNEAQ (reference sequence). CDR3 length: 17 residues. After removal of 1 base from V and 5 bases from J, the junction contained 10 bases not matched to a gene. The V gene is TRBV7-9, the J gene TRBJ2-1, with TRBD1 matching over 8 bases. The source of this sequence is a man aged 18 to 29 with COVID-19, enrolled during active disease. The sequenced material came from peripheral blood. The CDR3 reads CASSLEVVRGPNNEQFF. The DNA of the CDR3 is TGTGCCAGCAGCTTAGAGGTAGTCAGGGGGCCTAACAATGAGCAGTTCTTC.